The 17 T cell receptor beta chains presented below share a single source sample, sequenced in a study of T cells after posttransplantation cyclophosphamide. Cyclophosphamide on days +3 and +4 followed busulfan-fludarabine conditioning and a marrow graft. TCRdb's copy holds only in-frame clones and misses some; the assay was immunoSEQ multiplex PCR. In total the sample includes fewer than 2,000 clones, none of them seen once. Specimen: PBMCs, collected about 350 days after allogeneic stem cell transplant with posttransplant cyclophosphamide. All receptors derive from a male patient between 55 and 70 years old who received an allogeneic stem cell transplant from an unrelated donor, was CMV-positive, and had acute and chronic GVHD. The graft donor may account for some of the T cells.

This clone is classed as medium-sized. The V and J genes are TRBV7-9 and TRBJ1-3; a weak D match, TRBD1 (5 bases). The ends were cut back, 5 bases at V and 0 bases at J, with 11 bases in the middle. Per germline, CDR1 SEHNR and CDR2 FQNEAQ (reference sequence). CDR3 length equals 15 residues. The CDR3 nucleotides are TGTGCCAGCAGCCCTCAGGGCCTCTCTGGAAACACCATATATTTT. Translating it yields CASSPQGLSGNTIYF.

Judged by abundance, this clone is medium-sized. V is TRBV11-2 and J is TRBJ2-1, with 10 bases identical to TRBD2. CDR3 length equals 17 residues. Germline trimming cut 6 bases from V and 0 bases from J; bases unmatched to any gene: 8. CDR1 is SGHAT and CDR2 is FQNNGV in the germline V gene. The CDR3 coding sequence is TGTGCCAGCAGAGCACTAGCGGGGTTGAGCTCCTACAATGAGCAGTTCTTC. Protein sequence: CASRALAGLSSYNEQFF. The variable domain in full, with the rest retrieved from reference TRBV11-2 and TRBJ2-1, is EAGVAQSPRYKIIEKRQSVAFWCNPISGHATLYWYQQILGQGPKLLIQFQNNGVVDDSQLPKDRFSAERLKGVDSTLKIQPAKLEDSAVYLCASRALAGLSSYNEQFFGPGTRLTVL.

This clone was counted between two and nine times. This rearrangement joins TRBV6-6 to TRBJ2-2; D call uncertain. V lost 5 bases to trimming and J lost 7 bases, with 5 bases between them. The CDR3 is made up of 11 amino acids. Germline V gene data show CDR1 as MNHNY and CDR2 as SVGAGI (reference sequence). The CDR3 is CASSPRGELFF. CDR3 bases: TGTGCCAGCAGTCCCCGCGGGGAGCTGTTTTTT.

This clone was observed a handful of times. The chain carries TRBV4-3 and TRBJ2-7, with D unclear. This CDR3 spans 15 amino acids. V dropped 0 bases and J dropped 1 base, with 10 bases sitting between them. CDR1 and CDR2 from the germline V gene are LGHNA and YSLEER. The CDR3 region is CASSQDYRVSYEQYV. The DNA of the CDR3 is TGCGCCAGCAGCCAAGATTACAGAGTGTCCTACGAGCAGTACGTC.

By share, this clone ranks as medium-sized. The chain has TRBV7-9 and TRBJ2-3; TRBD2 matches at 14 bases. The CDR3 loop spans 17 amino acids. Germline CDR1 and CDR2: SEHNR and FQNEAQ (reference sequence). The V and J ends lost 5 bases and 5 bases, in that order; junction bases with no gene match: 9. The CDR3, as DNA: TGTGCCAGCAGCCCAAGACTAGCGGGAGGGCCGGGAGATACGCAGTATTTT. This gives the protein CASSPRLAGGPGDTQYF.

Judged by abundance, this clone is medium-sized. The V call is TRBV27, the J call TRBJ2-3; TRBD2 might be the D (6 bases). There are 15 residues in the CDR3. V gave up 6 bases and J gave up 2 bases, with 15 bases separating them. CDR1 is MNHEY, CDR2 SMNVEV, per germline (reference sequence). CDR3 loop: CASSPMGGATDTQYF. The CDR3 nucleotides are TGTGCCAGCAGCCCCATGGGAGGCGCCACAGATACGCAGTATTTT.

This clone is judged medium-sized. The chain links TRBV4-1 to TRBJ2-3, with 12 positions matching TRBD2. V gave up 3 bases and J gave up 4 bases; unmatched junction bases: 11. The CDR3 runs to 18 residues. Germline CDR1 reads MGHRA; CDR2 reads YSYEKL. Here the CDR3 reads CASSQNRLAGEGADTQYF. DNA of the CDR3: TGCGCCAGCAGCCAGAATAGACTAGCGGGAGAGGGGGCAGATACGCAGTATTTT.

By proportion, this clone is medium-sized. The V call is TRBV4-1, the J call TRBJ1-2, with 11 nucleotides matching TRBD1. This CDR3 has 18 amino acids. Germline CDR1 and CDR2: MGHRA and YSYEKL. The junction had 14 bases not matched to a gene; V was cut back by 1 base and J by 7 bases. The CDR3 loop is CASSQAMAPGQGVGGYTF. The CDR3 DNA sequence: TGCGCCAGCAGCCAAGCTATGGCCCCGGGACAGGGGGTTGGTGGCTACACCTTC.

This clone was counted only a few times. The chain has TRBV5-4 and TRBJ1-1, with D perhaps TRBD1 (6 bases). CDR1 is SGHNT, CDR2 YYREEE, per germline (reference sequence). The CDR3 sequence is 15 residues long. V dropped 4 bases and J dropped 7 bases, with 20 bases sitting between them. In DNA, the CDR3 is TGTGCCAGCAGCAAGGGGGGAGGGGCCATCAGTGAAGCTTTCTTT. It is translated as CASSKGGGAISEAFF.

In this sample, this clone turned up a few times. The CDR3 protein is CASSLGFAGVSTKYEQYF. The CDR3 nucleotides read TGTGCCAGCAGCTTAGGTTTCGCGGGAGTCTCCACTAAATACGAGCAGTACTTC. The gene calls are TRBV11-2 and TRBJ2-7; the match to TRBD2 covers 7 bases. J lost 4 bases, V lost 1 base, and 16 bases had no gene match. In germline, CDR1 is SGHAT, CDR2 FQNNGV. This CDR3 spans 18 amino acids.

Relative to its sample, this clone is medium-sized. The chain is built from TRBV7-9 and TRBJ2-7; D uncertain. Per the germline V gene, CDR1 is SEHNR and CDR2 is FQNEAQ (reference sequence). V gave up 2 bases and J gave up 0 bases, with 5 bases separating them. CDR3 length: 13 amino acids. CDR3 region: CASSLSSSYEQYF. The CDR3 DNA reads as TGTGCCAGCAGCTTATCCAGCTCCTACGAGCAGTACTTC.

This clone has only a few counts. J is TRBJ2-3 and V is TRBV5-6; D not resolved. Trimming removed 1 base at V and 3 bases at J, with 3 bases between. CDR3 length equals 12 residues. Germline V gene lookup returns CDR1 SGHDT and CDR2 YYEEEE. The CDR3 DNA is TGTGCCAGCAGCTTGTTAACAGATACGCAGTATTTT. Protein: CASSLLTDTQYF.

The sample holds many counts of this clone. The chain employs TRBV19 and TRBJ2-1; TRBD2 matches at 14 bases. The V and J ends lost 5 bases and 8 bases, in that order; junction bases with no gene match: 11. Germline V gene lookup returns CDR1 LNHDA and CDR2 SQIVND (reference sequence). The CDR3 covers 17 residues. The CDR3 region has the DNA TGTGCCAGTAGTTTCGGACTAGCGGGAGGTCCATTCTATGAGCAGTTCTTC. Its translation: CASSFGLAGGPFYEQFF.

Ten or more counts support this clone. The chain links TRBV7-3 to TRBJ1-1; no firm D call. Per germline, CDR1 SGHTA and CDR2 FQGTGA. V was clipped by 4 bases and J by 0 bases, with 6 bases between them. This CDR3 contains 13 residues. CDR3 in DNA: TGTGCCAGCAGCTCCCAGGTGAACACTGAAGCTTTCTTT. Translation: CASSSQVNTEAFF.

By share of the sample, this clone is large (0.1 to 1%). This rearrangement joins TRBV5-5 to TRBJ1-5; D may be TRBD1 (6 bases). The CDR3 spans 15 residues. Trimming removed 6 bases at V and 2 bases at J, with 15 bases between. Germline CDR1 is SGHKS and CDR2 is YYEKEE (reference sequence). The CDR3 sequence is CASNYGGSGNQPQHF. The CDR3 DNA sequence: TGTGCCAGCAATTATGGGGGCTCGGGCAATCAGCCCCAGCATTTT.

This clone is judged medium-sized. The chain uses TRBV4-3 and TRBJ2-1; the match to TRBD1 covers 11 bases. This CDR3 has 15 amino acids. From germline, CDR1 is LGHNA and CDR2 YSLEER. Trimming removed 5 bases from V and 6 bases from J; junction bases left unmatched: 6. The CDR3 here is CASSMTGTGGNEQFF. DNA for the CDR3: TGCGCCAGCAGCATGACCGGGACAGGGGGCAATGAGCAGTTCTTC.

By sample fraction, this clone is medium-sized. The rearrangement joins TRBV25-1 to TRBJ2-3; 7 bases are shared with TRBD1. Trimming took 5 bases from V and 4 from J; bases not matched to a gene: 12. The germline CDR1 and CDR2 sequences are MGHDK and SYGVNS. CDR3 length: 16 residues. The CDR3 is CASSKMTGLGADTQYF. CDR3 DNA sequence: TGTGCCAGCAGTAAGATGACAGGGCTGGGTGCAGATACGCAGTATTTT.